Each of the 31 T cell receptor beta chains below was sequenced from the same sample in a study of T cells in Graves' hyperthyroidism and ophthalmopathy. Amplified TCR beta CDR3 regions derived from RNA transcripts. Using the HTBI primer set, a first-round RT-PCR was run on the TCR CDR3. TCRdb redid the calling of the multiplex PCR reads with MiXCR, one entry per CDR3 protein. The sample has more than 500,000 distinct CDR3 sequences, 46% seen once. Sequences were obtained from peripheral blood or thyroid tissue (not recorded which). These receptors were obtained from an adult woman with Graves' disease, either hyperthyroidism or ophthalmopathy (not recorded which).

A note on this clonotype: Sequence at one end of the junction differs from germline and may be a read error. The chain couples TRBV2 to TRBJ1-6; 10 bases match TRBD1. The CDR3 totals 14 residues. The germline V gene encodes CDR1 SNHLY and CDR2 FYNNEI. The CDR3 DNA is TGTGCCAGCAGGGGGACAGGGGTTAATACACCCCTCCACTTT. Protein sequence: CASRGTGVNTPLHF.

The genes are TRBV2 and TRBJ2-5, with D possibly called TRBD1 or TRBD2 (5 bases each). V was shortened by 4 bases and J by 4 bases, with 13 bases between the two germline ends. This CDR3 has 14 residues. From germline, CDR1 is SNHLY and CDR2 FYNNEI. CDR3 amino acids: CASSVGGSRETQYF. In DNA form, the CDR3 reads TGTGCCAGCAGTGTTGGGGGTTCTCGAGAGACCCAGTACTTC.

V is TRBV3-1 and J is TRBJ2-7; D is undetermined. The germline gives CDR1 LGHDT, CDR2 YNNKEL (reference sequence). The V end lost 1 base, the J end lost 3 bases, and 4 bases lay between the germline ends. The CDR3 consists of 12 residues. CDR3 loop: CASSQADYEQYF. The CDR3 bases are TGTGCCAGCAGCCAAGCAGACTACGAGCAGTACTTC.

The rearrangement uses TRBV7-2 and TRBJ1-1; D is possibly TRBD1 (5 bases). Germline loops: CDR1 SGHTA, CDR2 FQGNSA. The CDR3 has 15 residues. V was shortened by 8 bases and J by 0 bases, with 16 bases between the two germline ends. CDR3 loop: CASGQGPVVNTEAFF. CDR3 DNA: TGTGCCAGCGGACAAGGACCAGTAGTGAACACTGAAGCTTTCTTT.

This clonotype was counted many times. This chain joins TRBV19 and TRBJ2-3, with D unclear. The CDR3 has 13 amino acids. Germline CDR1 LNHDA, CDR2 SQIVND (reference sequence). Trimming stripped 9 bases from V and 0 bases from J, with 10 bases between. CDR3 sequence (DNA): TGTGCCAGCAGTGGACCTAGCACAGATACGCAGTATTTT. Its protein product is CASSGPSTDTQYF.

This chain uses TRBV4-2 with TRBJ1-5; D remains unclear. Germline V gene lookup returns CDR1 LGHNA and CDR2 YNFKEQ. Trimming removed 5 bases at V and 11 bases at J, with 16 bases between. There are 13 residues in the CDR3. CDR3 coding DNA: TGTGCCAGCAGCAGTAGCGTTCGGGAGACCCAGCATTTT. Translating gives CASSSSVRETQHF.

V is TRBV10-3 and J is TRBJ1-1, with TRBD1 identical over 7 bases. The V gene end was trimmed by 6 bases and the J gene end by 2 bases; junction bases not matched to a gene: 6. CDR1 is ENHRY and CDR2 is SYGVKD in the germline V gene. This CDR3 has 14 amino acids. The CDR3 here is CAISIQGINTEAFF. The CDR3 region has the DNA TGTGCCATCAGCATACAGGGGATCAACACTGAAGCTTTCTTT.

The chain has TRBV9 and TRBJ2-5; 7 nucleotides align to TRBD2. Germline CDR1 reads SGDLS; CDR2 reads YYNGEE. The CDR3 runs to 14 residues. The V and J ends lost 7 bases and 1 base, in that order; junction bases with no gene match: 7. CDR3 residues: CASFGSGAQETQYF. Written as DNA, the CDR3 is TGTGCCAGCTTCGGCAGCGGGGCCCAAGAGACCCAGTACTTC.

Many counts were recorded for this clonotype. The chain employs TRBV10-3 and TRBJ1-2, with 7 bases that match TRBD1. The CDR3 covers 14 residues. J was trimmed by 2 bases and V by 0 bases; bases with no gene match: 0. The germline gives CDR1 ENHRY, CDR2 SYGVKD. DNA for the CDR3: TGTGCCATCAGTGAGTCGGACAGGAACTATGGCTACACCTTC. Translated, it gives CAISESDRNYGYTF.

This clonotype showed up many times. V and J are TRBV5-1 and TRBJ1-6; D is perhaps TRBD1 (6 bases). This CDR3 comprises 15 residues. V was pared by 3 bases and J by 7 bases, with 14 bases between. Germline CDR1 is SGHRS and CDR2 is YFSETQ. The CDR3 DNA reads TGCGCCAGCAGCTCGCAGGGGATTGGAAATTCACCCCTCCACTTT. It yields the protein CASSSQGIGNSPLHF. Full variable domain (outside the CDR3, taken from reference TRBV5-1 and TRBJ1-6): KAGVTQTPRYLIKTRGQQVTLSCSPISGHRSVSWYQQTPGQGLQFLFEYFSETQRNKGNFPGRFSGRQFSNSRSEMNVSTLELGDSALYLCASSSQGIGNSPLHFGNGTRLTVT.

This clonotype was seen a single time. CDR3 in amino acids: CSASRLRWTSGSTGELFF. CDR3 nucleotide sequence: TGCAGTGCCAGCAGGCTAAGATGGACTAGCGGGAGCACCGGGGAGCTGTTTTTT. The chain joins TRBV20-1 to TRBJ2-2, with 13 nucleotides matching TRBD2. The CDR3 is 18 amino acids. Per the germline V gene, CDR1 is DFQATT and CDR2 is SNEGSKA (reference sequence). V shed 6 bases and J 4 bases; nucleotides not matched to a gene: 14.

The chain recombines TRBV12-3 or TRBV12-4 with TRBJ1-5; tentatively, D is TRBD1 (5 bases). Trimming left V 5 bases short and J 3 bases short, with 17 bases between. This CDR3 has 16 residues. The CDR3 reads CASSPDWGSNNQPQHF. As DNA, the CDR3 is TGTGCCAGCAGTCCCGACTGGGGCAGTAACAATCAGCCCCAGCATTTT.

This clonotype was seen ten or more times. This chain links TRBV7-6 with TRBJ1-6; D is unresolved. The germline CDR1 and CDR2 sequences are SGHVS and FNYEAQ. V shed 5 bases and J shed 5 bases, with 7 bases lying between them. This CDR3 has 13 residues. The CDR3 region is CASSQNNNSPLHF. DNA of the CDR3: TGTGCCAGCAGCCAGAACAATAATTCACCCCTCCACTTT.

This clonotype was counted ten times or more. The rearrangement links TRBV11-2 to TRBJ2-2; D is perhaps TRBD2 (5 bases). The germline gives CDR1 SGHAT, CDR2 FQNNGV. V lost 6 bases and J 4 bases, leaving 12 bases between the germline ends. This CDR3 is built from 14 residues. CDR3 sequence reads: CASRWERITGELFF. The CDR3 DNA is TGTGCCAGCAGATGGGAGCGGATCACCGGGGAGCTGTTTTTT.

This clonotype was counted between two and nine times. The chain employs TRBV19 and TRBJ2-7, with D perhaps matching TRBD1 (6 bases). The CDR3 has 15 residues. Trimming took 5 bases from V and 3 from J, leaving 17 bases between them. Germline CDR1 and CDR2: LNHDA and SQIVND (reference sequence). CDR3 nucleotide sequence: TGTGCCAGTAGTCCCAGGACAGCATCTCACTACGAGCAGTACTTC. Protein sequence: CASSPRTASHYEQYF. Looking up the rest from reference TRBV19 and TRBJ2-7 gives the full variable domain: DGGITQSPKYLFRKEGQNVTLSCEQNLNHDAMYWYRQDPGQGLRLIYYSQIVNDFQKGDIAEGYSVSREKKESFPLTVTSAQKNPTAFYLCASSPRTASHYEQYFGPGTRLTVT.

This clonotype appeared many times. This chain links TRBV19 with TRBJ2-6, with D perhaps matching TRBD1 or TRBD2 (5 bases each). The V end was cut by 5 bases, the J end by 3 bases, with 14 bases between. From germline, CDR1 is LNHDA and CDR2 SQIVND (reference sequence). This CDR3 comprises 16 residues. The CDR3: CASSLKGRGGANVLTF. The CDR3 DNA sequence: TGTGCCAGTAGTTTGAAGGGGAGAGGTGGGGCCAACGTCCTGACTTTC.

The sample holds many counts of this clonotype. CDR3 in amino acids: CSVLAGVPYEQYF. CDR3 nucleotide sequence: TGCAGCGTCCTAGCGGGAGTCCCCTACGAGCAGTACTTC. The V and J genes are TRBV29-1 and TRBJ2-7, with TRBD2 matching over 10 bases. V trimming: 6 bases; J trimming: 2 bases; junction bases outside the gene matches: 4. The CDR3 sequence is 13 residues long. From germline, CDR1 is SQVTM and CDR2 ANQGSEA.

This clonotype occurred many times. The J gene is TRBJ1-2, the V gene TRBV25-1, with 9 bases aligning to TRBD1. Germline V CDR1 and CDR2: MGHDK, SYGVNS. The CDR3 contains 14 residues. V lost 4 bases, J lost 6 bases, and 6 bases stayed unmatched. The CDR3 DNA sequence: TGTGCCAGCAGTGGGGGACAGGGTTGGGATGGCTACACCTTC. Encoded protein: CASSGGQGWDGYTF.

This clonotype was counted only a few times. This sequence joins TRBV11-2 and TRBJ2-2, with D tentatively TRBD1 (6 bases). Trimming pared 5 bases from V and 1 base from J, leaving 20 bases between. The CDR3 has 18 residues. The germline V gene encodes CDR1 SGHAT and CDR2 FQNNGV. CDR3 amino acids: CASSLLQGQGLNTGELFF. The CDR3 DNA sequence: TGTGCCAGCAGCCTATTACAGGGACAAGGATTGAACACCGGGGAGCTGTTTTTT.

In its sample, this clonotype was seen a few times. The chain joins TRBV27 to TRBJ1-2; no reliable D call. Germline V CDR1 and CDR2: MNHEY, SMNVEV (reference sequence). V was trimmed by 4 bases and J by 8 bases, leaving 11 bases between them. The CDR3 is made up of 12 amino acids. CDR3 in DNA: TGTGCCAGCAGTTCCAGGAGTAAGGGCTACACCTTC. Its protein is CASSSRSKGYTF.

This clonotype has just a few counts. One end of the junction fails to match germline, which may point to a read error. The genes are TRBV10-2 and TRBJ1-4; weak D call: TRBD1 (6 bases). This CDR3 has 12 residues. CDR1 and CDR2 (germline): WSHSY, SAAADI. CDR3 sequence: CASSEIKGGQVF. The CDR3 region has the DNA TGCGCCAGCAGTGAAATCAAGGGGGGCCAGGTTTTT.

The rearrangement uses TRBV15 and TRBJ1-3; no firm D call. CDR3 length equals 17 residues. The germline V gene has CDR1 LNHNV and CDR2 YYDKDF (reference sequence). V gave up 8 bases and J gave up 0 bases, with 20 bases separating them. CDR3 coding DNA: TGTGCCACCGCCCGCTACAGTGCCCTCTCCTCTGGAAACACCATATATTTT. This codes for CATARYSALSSGNTIYF.

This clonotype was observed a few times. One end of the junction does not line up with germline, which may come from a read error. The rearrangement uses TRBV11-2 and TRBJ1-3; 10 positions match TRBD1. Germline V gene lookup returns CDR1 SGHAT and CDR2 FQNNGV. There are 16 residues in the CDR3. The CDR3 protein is CASSRGQGRSGNTIYF. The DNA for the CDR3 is TGTGCCAGCAGCCGGGGACAGGGGCGCTCTGGAAACACCATCTATTTT.

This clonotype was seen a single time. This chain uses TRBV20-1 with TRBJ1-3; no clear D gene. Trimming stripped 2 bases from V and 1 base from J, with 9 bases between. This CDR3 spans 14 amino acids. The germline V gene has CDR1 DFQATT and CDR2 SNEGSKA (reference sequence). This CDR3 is CSARSWGSGNTIYF. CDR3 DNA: TGCAGTGCTAGATCTTGGGGTTCTGGAAACACCATATATTTT.

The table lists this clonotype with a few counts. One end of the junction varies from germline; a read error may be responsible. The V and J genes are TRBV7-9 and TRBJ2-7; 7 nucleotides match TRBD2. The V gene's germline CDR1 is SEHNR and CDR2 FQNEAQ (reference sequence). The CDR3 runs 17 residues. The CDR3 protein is CAGSPGGGTPSGNEQYF. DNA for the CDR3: TGTGCCGGCAGCCCTGGGGGGGGTACCCCGTCCGGGAACGAGCAGTACTTC.

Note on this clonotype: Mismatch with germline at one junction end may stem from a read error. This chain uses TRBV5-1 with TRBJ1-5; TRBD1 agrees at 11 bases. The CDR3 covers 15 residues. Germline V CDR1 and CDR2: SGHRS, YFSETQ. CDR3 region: CASSYGQGAVQPQHF. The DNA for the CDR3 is TGTGCCAGCAGCTACGGACAGGGGGCTGTTCAGCCCCAGCATTTT. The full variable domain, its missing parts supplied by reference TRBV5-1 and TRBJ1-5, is KAGVTQTPRYLIKTRGQQVTLSCSPISGHRSVSWYQQTPGQGLQFLFEYFSETQRNKGNFPGRFSGRQFSNSRSEMNVSTLELGDSALYLCASSYGQGAVQPQHFGDGTRLSIL.

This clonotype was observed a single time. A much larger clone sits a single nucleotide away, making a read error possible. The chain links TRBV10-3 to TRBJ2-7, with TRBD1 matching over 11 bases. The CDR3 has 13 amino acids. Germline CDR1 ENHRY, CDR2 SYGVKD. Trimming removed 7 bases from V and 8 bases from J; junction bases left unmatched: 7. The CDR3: CAITRDRGSKQYF. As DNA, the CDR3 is TGTGCCATCACACGGGACAGGGGGAGTAAGCAGTACTTC.

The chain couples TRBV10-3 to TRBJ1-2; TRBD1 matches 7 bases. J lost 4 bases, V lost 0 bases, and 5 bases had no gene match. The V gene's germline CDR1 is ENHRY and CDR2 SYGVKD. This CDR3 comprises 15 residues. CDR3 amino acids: CAISESKGAVYGYTF. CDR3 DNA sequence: TGTGCCATCAGTGAGTCGAAGGGGGCGGTCTATGGCTACACCTTC.

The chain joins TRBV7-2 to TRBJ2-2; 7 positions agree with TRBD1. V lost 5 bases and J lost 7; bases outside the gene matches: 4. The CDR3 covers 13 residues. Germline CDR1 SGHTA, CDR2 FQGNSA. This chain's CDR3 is CASSPNRGGELFF. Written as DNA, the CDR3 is TGTGCCAGCAGCCCAAACAGGGGCGGGGAGCTGTTTTTT.

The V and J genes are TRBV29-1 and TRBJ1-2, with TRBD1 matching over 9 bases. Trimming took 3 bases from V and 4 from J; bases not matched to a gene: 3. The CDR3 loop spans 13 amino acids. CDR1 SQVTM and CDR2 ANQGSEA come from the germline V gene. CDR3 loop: CSVETTGGYGYTF. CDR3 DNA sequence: TGCAGCGTTGAGACGACAGGGGGCTATGGCTACACCTTC. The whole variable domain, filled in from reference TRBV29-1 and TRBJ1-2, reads SAVISQKPSRDICQRGTSLTIQCQVDSQVTMMFWYRQQPGQSLTLIATANQGSEATYESGFVIDKFPISRPNLTFSTLTVSNMSPEDSSIYLCSVETTGGYGYTFGSGTRLTVV.

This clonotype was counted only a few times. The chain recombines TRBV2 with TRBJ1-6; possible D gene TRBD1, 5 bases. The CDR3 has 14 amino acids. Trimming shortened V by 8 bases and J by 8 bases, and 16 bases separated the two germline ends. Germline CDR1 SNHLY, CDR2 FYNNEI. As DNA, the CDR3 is TGTGCCAGCTTGGGTAGGGGTTTTGATTCACCCCTCCACTTT. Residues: CASLGRGFDSPLHF. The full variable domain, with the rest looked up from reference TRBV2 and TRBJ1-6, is EPEVTQTPSHQVTQMGQEVILRCVPISNHLYFYWYRQILGQKVEFLVSFYNNEISEKSEIFDDQFSVERPDGSNFTLKIRSTKLEDSAMYFCASLGRGFDSPLHFGNGTRLTVT.